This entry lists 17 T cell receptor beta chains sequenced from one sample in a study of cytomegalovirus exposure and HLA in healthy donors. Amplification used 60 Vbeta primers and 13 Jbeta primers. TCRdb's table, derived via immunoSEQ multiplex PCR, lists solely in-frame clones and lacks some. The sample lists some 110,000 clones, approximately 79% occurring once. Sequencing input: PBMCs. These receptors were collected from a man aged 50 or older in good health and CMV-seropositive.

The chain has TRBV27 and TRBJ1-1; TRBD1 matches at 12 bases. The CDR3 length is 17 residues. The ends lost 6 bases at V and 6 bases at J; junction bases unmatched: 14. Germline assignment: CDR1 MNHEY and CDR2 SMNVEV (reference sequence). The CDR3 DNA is TGTGCCAGCAGACCGCCGGGACAGGGGGCAAGGGTCGCTGAAGCTTTCTTT. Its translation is CASRPPGQGARVAEAFF.

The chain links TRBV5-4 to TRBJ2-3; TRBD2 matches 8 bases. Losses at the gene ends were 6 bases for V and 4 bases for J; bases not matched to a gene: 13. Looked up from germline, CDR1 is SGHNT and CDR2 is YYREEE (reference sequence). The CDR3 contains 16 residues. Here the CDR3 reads CASTRGGGGNPDTQYF. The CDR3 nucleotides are TGTGCCAGCACCCGGGGGGGCGGGGGGAACCCAGATACGCAGTATTTT.

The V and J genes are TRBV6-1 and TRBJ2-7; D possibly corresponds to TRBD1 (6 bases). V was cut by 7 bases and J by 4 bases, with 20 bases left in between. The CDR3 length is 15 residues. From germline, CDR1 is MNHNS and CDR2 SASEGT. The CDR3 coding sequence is TGTGCCAGCACCCTAACCCAGGGGAAGGGGTACGAGCAGTACTTC. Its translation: CASTLTQGKGYEQYF.

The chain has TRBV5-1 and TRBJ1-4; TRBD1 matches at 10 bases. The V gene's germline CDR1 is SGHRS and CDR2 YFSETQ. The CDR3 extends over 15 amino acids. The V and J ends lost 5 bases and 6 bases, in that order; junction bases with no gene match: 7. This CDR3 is CASRSTGTGDEKLFF. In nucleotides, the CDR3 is TGCGCCAGCAGATCGACCGGGACAGGGGATGAAAAACTGTTTTTT.

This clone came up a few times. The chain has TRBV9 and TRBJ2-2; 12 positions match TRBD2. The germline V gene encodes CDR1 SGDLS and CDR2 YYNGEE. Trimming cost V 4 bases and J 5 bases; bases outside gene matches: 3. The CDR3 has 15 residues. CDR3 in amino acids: CASSPGTSGTGELFF. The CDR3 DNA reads TGTGCCAGCAGCCCCGGGACTAGCGGGACCGGGGAGCTGTTTTTT. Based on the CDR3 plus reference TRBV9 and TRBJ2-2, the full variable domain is DSGVTQTPKHLITATGQRVTLRCSPRSGDLSVYWYQQSLDQGLQFLIQYYNGEERAKGNILERFSAQQFPDLHSELNLSSLELGDSALYFCASSPGTSGTGELFFGEGSRLTVL.

The CDR3 DNA reads as TGTGCCAGCAGCCAGCTCCCGGGGTTAGCGGGCCTCATGAGCTCCTACAATGAGCAGTTCTTC. Translated: CASSQLPGLAGLMSSYNEQFF. The V gene is TRBV4-2, the J gene TRBJ2-1; 7 bases map to TRBD2. The CDR3 runs 21 residues. The V segment lost 3 bases and the J segment 0 bases; nucleotides outside the gene matches: 20. Germline CDR1 and CDR2: LGHNA and YNFKEQ.

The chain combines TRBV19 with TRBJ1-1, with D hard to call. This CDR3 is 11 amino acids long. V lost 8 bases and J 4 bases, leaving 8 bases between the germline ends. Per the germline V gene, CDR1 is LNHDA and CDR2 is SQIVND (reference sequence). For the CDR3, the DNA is TGTGCCAGTCCGCGTGGCACTGAAGCTTTCTTT. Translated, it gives CASPRGTEAFF.

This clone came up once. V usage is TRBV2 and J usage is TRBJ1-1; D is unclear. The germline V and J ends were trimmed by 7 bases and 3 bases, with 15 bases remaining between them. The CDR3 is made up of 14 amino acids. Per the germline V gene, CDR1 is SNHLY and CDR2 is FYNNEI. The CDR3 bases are TGTGCCAGCACCGGGGAGCGCGGGGACACTGAAGCTTTCTTT. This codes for CASTGERGDTEAFF. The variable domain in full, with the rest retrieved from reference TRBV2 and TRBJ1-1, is EPEVTQTPSHQVTQMGQEVILRCVPISNHLYFYWYRQILGQKVEFLVSFYNNEISEKSEIFDDQFSVERPDGSNFTLKIRSTKLEDSAMYFCASTGERGDTEAFFGQGTRLTVV.

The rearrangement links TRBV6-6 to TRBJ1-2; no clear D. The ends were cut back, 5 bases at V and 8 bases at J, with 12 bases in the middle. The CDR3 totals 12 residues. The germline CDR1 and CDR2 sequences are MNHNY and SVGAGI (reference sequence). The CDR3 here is CASSVEGHGYTF. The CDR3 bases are TGTGCCAGCAGTGTGGAGGGTCACGGCTACACCTTC.

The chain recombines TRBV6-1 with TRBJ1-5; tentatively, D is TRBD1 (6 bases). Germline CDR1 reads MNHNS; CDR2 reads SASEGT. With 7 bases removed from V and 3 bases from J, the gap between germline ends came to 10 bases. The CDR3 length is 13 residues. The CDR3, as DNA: TGTGCCAGCACCACAGGGCTCAATCAGCCCCAGCATTTT. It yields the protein CASTTGLNQPQHF.

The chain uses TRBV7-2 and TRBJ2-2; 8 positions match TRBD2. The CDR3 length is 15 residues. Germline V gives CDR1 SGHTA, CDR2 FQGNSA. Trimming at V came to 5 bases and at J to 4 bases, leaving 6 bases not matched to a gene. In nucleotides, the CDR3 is TGTGCCAGCAGCCAATCCGGGGGGGGCACCGGGGAGCTGTTTTTT. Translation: CASSQSGGGTGELFF.

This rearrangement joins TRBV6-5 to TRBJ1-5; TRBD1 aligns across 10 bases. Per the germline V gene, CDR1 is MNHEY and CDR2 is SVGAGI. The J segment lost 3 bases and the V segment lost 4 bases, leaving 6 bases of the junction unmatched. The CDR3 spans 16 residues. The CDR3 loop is CASSSSGQGNNQPQHF. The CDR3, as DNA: TGTGCCAGCAGTTCCTCGGGACAGGGGAACAATCAGCCCCAGCATTTT.

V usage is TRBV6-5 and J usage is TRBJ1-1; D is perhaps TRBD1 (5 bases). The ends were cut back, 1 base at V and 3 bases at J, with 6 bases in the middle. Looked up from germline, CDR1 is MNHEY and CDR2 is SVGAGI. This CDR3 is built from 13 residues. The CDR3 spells CASSYLGDTEAFF. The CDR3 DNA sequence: TGTGCCAGCAGTTACTTAGGGGACACTGAAGCTTTCTTT.

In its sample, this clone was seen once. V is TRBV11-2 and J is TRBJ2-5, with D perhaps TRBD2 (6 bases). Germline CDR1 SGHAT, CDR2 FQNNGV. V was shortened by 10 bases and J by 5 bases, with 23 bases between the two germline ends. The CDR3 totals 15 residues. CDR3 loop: CATQLISGLWETQYF. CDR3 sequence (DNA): TGTGCCACCCAGCTTATATCGGGACTTTGGGAGACCCAGTACTTC.

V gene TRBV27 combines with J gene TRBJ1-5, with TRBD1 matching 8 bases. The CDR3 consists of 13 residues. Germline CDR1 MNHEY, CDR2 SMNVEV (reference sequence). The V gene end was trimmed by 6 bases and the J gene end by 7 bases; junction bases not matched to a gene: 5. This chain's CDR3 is CASSGQGTQPQHF. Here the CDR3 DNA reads TGTGCCAGCAGCGGACAGGGTACCCAGCCCCAGCATTTT.

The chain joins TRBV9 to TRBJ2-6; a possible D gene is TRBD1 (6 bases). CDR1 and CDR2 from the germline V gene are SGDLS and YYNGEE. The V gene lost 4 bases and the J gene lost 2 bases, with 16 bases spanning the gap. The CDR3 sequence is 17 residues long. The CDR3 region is CASSFQYRAPGANVLTF. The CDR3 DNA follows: TGTGCCAGCAGCTTCCAGTACAGGGCGCCTGGGGCCAACGTCCTGACTTTC.

Written as DNA, the CDR3 is TGTGCCAGCAGTGCGCCTCCTCAGGGGAGAGAGCAGTTCTTC. This translates into CASSAPPQGREQFF. This chain uses TRBV25-1 with TRBJ2-1; TRBD1 might be the D (6 bases). V was shortened by 4 bases and J by 10 bases, with 17 bases between the two germline ends. There are 14 residues in the CDR3. The germline CDR1 and CDR2 sequences are MGHDK and SYGVNS.